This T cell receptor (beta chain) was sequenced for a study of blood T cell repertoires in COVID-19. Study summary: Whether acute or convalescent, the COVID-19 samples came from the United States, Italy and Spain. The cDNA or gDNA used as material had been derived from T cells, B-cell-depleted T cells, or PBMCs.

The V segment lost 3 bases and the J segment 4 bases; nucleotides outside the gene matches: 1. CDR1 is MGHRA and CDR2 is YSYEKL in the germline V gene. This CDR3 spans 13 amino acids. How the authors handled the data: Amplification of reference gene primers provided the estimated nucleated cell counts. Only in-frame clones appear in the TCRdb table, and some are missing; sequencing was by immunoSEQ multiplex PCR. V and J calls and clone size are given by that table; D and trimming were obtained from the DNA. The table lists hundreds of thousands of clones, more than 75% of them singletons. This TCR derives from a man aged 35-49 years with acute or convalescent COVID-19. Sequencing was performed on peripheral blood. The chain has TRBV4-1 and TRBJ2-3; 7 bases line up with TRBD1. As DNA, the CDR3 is TGCGCCAGCAGCCAGGACAGGCCAGATACGCAGTATTTT. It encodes CASSQDRPDTQYF.